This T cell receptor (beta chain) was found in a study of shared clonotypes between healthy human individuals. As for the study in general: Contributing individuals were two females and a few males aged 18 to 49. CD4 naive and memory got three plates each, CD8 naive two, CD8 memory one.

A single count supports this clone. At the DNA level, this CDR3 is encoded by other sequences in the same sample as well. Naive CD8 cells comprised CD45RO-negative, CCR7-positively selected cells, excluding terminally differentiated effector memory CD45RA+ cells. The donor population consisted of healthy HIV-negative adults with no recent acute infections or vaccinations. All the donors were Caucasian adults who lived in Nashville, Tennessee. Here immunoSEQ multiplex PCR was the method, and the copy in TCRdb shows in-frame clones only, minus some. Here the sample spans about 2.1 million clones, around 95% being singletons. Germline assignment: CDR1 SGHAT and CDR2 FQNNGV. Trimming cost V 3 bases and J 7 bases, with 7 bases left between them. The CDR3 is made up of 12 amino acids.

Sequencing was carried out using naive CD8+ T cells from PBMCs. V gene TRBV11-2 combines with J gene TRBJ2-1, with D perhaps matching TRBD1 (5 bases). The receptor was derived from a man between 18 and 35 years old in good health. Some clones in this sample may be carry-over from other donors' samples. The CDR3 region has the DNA TGTGCCAGCAGCTTTAGGGGAAATGAGCAGTTCTTC. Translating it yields CASSFRGNEQFF.